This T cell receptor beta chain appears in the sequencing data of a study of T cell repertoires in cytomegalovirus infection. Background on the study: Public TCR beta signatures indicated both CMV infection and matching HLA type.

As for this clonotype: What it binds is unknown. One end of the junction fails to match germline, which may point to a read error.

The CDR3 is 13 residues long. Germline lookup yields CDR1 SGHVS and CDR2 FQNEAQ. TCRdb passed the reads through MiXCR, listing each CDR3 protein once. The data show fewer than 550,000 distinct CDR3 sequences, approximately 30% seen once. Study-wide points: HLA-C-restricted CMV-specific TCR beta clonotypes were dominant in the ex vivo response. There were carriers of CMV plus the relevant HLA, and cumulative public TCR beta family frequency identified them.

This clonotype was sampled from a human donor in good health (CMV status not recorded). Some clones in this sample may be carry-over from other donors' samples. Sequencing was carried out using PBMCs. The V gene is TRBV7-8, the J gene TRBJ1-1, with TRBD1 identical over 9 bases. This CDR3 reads CASRLDRGTEAYF. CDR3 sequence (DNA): TGTGCCAGCAGACTGGACAGGGGAACTGAAGCTTACTTT. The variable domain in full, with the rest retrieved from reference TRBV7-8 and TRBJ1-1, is GAGVSQSPRYKVAKRGQDVALRCDPISGHVSLFWYQQALGQGPEFLTYFQNEAQLDKSGLPSDRFFAERPEGSVSTLKIQRTQQEDSAVYLCASRLDRGTEAYFGQGTRLTVV.